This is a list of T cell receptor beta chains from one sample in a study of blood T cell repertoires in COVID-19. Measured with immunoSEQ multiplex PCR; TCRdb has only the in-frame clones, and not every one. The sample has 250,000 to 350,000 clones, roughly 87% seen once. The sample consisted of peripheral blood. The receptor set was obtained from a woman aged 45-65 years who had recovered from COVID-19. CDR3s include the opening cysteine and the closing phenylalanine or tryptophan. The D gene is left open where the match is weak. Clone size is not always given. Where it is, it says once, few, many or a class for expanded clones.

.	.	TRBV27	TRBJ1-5	TGTGCCAGCAGTTCGCAGTTTTATAGCAATCAGCCCCAGCATTTT	CASSSQFYSNQPQHF
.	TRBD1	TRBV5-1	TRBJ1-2	TGCGCCAGCAGCTTGGGAACAGGGGGCGGCTATGGCTACACCTTC	CASSLGTGGGYGYTF
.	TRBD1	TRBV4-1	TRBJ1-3	TGCGCCAGCAGCCGCTCCGGGACAGGGGCTGGAAACACCATATATTTT	CASSRSGTGAGNTIYF
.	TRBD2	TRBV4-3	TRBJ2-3	TGCGCCAGCAGCCAATTGGGGGGAGGGAGGACAGATACGCAGTATTTT	CASSQLGGGRTDTQYF
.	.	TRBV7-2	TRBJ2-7	TGTGCCAGCAGCTTAGTGGAGGGGTACGAGCAGTACTTC	CASSLVEGYEQYF
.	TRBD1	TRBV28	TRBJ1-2	TGTGCCAGCAGTTTCCTTGACAGGGCCACTAACTATGGCTACACCTTC	CASSFLDRATNYGYTF
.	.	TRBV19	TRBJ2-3	TGTGCCAGTAGGCGGTCACTCTTCACAGATACGCAGTATTTT	CASRRSLFTDTQYF
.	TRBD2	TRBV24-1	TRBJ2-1	TGTGCCACCAGTCCGACTAGCGGGAGGGCCAGTTCCTACAATGAGCAGTTCTTC	CATSPTSGRASSYNEQFF
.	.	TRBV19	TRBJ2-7	TGTGCCAGTAGTATTGGTTCCCCCGGCGAGCAGTACTTC	CASSIGSPGEQYF
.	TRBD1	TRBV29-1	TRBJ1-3	TGCAGCGTGATGACAGGGAATGGAAACACCATATATTTT	CSVMTGNGNTIYF
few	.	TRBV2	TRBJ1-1	TGTGCCAGCCGGAGGTGGACTGAAGCTTTCTTT	CASRRWTEAFF
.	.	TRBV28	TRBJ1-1	TGTGCCAGCAGTCCCCTTGGGGGGGCAGGGTGGGAGTTGGACACTGAAGCTTTCTTT	CASSPLGGAGWELDTEAFF
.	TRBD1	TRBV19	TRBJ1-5	TGTGCCAGTAGTATAGGTCGGACAGGGAAAAATCAGCCCCAGCATTTT	CASSIGRTGKNQPQHF
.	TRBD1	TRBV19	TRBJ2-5	TGTGCCAGTAGTATAGATCCCATTACAGGGGGACCCATCCAAGAGACCCAGTACTTC	CASSIDPITGGPIQETQYF
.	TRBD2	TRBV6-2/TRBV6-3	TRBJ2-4	TGTGCCAGCAGTTACGGGAGGGGAGGTAAAAACATTCAGTACTTC	CASSYGRGGKNIQYF
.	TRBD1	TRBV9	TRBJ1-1	TGTGCCAGCAGCGTAACGACAGGGGCTGAAGCTTTCTTT	CASSVTTGAEAFF
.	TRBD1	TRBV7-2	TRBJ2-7	TGTGCCAGCAGACGCCGGGACAGGGGCCCCTACGAGCAGTACTTC	CASRRRDRGPYEQYF
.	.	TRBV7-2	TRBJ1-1	TGTGCCAGCAACACCGAGGGATCCCTATACACTGAAGCTTTCTTT	CASNTEGSLYTEAFF
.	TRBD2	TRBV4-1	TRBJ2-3	TGCGCCAGCAGCCAACGAGCGGGGACAGATACGCAGTATTTT	CASSQRAGTDTQYF
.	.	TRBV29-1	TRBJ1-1	TGCAGCGTTGATGAGGTGAACACTGAAGCTTTCTTT	CSVDEVNTEAFF
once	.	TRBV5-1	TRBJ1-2	TGCGCCAGCAGCTTTGGGGGCCCGGGCGCCGGTCCCCGGGGCTACACCTTC	CASSFGGPGAGPRGYTF
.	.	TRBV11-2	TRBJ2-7	TGTGCCAGCAGCTTAGCGCCGGGAACCTACGAGCAGTACTTC	CASSLAPGTYEQYF